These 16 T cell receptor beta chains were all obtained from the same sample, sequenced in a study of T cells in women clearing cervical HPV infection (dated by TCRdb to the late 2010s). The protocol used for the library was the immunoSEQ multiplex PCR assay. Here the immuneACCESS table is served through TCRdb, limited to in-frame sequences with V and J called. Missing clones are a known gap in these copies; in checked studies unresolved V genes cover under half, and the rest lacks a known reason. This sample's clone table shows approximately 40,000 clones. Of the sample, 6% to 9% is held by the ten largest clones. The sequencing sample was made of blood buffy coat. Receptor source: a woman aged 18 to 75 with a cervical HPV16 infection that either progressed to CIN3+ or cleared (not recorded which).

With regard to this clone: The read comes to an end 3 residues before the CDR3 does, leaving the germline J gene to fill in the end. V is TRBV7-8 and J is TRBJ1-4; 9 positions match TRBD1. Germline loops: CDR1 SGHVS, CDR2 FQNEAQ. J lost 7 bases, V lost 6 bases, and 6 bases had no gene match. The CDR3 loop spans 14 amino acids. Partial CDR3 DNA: TGTGCCAGCAGTCTACAGGGGGCGGGTGAAAAA. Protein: CASSLQGAGEK. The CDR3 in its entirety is CASSLQGAGEKLFF.

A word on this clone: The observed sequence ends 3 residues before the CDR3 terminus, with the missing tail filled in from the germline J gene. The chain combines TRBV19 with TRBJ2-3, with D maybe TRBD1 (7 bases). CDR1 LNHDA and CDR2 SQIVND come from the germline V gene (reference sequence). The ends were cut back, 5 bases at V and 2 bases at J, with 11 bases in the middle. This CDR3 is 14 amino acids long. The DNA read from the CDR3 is TGTGCCAGTAGTGCGGGGACAGCCACAGATACG. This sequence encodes CASSAGTATDT. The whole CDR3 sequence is CASSAGTATDTQYF.

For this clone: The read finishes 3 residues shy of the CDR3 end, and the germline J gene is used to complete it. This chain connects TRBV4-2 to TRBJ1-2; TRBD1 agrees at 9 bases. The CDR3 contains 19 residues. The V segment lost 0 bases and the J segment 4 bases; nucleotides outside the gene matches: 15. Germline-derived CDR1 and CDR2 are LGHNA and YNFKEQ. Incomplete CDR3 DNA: TGTGCCAGCAGCCAAGAGTTGGGACAGGGTTTTCCTCTCCTCTATGGC. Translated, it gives CASSQELGQGFPLLYG. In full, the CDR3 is CASSQELGQGFPLLYGYTF.

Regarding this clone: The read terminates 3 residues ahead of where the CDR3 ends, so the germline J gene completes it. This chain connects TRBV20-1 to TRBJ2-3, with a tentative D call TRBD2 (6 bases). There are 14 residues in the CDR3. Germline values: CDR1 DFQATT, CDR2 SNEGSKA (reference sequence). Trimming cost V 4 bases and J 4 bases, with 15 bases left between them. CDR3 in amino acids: CSAKLADKSDTQYF. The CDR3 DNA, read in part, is TGCAGTGCTAAACTAGCCGATAAATCAGATACG.

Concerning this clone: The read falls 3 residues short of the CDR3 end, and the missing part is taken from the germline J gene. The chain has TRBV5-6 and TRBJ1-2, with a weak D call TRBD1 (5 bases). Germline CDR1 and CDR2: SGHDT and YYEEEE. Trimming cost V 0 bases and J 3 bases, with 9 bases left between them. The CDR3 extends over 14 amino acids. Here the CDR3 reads CASSLDPGHYGYTF. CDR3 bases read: TGTGCCAGCAGCTTGGATCCAGGGCACTATGGC. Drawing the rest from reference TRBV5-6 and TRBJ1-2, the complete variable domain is DAGVTQSPTHLIKTRGQQVTLRCSPKSGHDTVSWYQQALGQGPQFIFQYYEEEERQRGNFPDRFSGHQFPNYSSELNVNALLLGDSALYLCASSLDPGHYGYTFGSGTRLTVV.

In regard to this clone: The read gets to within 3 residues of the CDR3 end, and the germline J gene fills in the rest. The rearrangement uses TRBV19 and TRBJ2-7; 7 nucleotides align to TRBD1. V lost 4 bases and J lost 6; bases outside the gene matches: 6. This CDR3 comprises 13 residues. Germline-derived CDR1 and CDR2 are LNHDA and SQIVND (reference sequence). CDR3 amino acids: CASSKTGAGEQYF. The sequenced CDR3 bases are TGTGCCAGTAGTAAAACAGGGGCGGGCGAG.

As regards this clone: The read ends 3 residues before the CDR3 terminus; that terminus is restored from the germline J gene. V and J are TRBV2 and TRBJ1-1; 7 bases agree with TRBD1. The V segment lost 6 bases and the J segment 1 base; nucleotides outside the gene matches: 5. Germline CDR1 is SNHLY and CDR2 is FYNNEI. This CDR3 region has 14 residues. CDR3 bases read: TGTGCCAGCAGATTGGACAGGAAGAACACTGAA. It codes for CASRLDRKNTE. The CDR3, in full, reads CASRLDRKNTEAFF.

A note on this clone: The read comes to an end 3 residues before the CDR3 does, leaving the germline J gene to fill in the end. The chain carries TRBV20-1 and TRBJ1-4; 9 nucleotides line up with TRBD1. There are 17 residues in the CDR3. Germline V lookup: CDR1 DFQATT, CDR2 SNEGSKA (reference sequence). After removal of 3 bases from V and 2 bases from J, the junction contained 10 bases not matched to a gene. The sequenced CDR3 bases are TGCAGTGCTAGCCCAGGGACAGGGAGGGGTACTAATGAAAAA. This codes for CSASPGTGRGTNEK. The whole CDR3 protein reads CSASPGTGRGTNEKLFF.

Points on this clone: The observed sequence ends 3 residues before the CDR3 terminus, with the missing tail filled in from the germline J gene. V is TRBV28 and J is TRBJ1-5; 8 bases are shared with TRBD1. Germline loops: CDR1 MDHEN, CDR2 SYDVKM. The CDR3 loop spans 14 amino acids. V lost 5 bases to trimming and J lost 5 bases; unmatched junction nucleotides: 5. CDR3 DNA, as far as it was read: TGTGCCAGCAGTCAAGGGACAGGACATCAGCCC. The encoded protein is CASSQGTGHQP. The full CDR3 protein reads CASSQGTGHQPQHF.

The sequenced part of the CDR3 DNA is TGTGCCAGCCATGGGACAGACTCCTACGAG. Amino acids: CASHGTDSYE. The CDR3 in full is CASHGTDSYEQYF. The chain recombines TRBV7-2 with TRBJ2-7; 7 nucleotides align to TRBD1. The read halts 3 residues ahead of the CDR3 end, with the missing end drawn from the germline J gene. V lost 8 bases and J lost 0; bases outside the gene matches: 4. Germline loops: CDR1 SGHTA, CDR2 FQGNSA. The CDR3 consists of 13 residues.

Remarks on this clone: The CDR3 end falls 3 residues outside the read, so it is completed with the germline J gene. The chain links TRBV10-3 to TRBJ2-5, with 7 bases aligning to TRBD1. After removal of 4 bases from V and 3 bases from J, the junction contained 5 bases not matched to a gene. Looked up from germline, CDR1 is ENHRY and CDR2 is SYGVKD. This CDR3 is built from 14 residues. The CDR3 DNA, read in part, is TGTGCCATCAGTGGATCCGGGACAGAAGAGACC. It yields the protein CAISGSGTEET. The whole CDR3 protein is CAISGSGTEETQYF.

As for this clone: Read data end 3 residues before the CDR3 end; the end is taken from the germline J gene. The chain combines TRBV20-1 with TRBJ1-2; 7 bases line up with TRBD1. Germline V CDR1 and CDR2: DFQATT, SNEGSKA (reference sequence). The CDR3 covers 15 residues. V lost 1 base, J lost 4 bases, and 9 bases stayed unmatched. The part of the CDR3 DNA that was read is TGCAGTGCTAGAGTTAGACAGGGTATTTTCTATGGC. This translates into CSARVRQGIFYG. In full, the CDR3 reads CSARVRQGIFYGYTF.

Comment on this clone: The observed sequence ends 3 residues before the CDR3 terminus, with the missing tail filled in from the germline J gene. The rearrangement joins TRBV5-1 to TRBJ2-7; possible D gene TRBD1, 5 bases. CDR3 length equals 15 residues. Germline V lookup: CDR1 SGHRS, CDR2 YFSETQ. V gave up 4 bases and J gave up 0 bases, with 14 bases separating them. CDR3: CASSPQGVSSYEQYF. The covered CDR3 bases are TGCGCCAGCAGCCCGCAAGGGGTAAGCTCCTACGAG.

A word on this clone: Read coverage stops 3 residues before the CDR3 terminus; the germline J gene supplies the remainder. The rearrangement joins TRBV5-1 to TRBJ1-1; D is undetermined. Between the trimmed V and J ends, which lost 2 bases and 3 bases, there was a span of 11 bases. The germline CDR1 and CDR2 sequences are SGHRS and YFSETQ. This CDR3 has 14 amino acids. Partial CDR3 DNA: TGCGCCAGCAGCTTCGTGTACGCGGACACTGAA. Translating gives CASSFVYADTE. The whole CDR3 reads CASSFVYADTEAFF.

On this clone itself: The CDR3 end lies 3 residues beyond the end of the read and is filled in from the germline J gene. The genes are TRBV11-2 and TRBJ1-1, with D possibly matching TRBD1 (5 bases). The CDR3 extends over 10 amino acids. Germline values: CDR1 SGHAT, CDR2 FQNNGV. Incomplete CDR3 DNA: TGTGCCGGTGGGGGGAACGGA. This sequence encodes CAGGGNG. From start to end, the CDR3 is CAGGGNGAFF. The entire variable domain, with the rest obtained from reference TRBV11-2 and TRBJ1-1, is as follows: EAGVAQSPRYKIIEKRQSVAFWCNPISGHATLYWYQQILGQGPKLLIQFQNNGVVDDSQLPKDRFSAERLKGVDSTLKIQPAKLEDSAVYLCAGGGNGAFFGQGTRLTVV.

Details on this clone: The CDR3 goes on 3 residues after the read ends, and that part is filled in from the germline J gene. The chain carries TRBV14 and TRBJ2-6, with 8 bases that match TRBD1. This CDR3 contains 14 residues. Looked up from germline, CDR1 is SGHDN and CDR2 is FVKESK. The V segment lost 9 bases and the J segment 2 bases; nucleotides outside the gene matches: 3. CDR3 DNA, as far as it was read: TGTGCCAGTGGACAGGGCACTGGGGCCAACGTC. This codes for CASGQGTGANV. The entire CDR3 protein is CASGQGTGANVLTF.